These T cell receptor beta chains were read from a single sample in a study of blood T cell repertoires in COVID-19. Repertoires were generated with immunoSEQ multiplex PCR, while TCRdb's copy carries only in-frame clones and drops some. In the table there are 250,000 to 300,000 clones, roughly 89% of which are singletons. The material sequenced was peripheral blood. The receptors originated from a woman aged 40 to 55 who had recovered from COVID-19. Each CDR3 is given with its conserved first and last residue. D genes are given only for firm matches. Expanded clones get a size class; other rows say once, few or many, or leave the size out.

j_gene: TRBJ2-5; abundance: -; d_gene: -; v_gene: TRBV7-9; CDR3nt: TGTGCCAGCAGCTTAGGGGATCTAGCGTACCCTGTGGAGACCCAGTACTTC; CDR3aa: CASSLGDLAYPVETQYF
j_gene: TRBJ1-5; abundance: once; d_gene: -; v_gene: TRBV9; CDR3nt: TGTGCCAGCAGCGGTATGGGGGCAAATCAGCCCCAGCATTTT; CDR3aa: CASSGMGANQPQHF
j_gene: TRBJ2-2; abundance: -; d_gene: TRBD1; v_gene: TRBV5-1; CDR3nt: TGCGCCAGCAGCCCGGACAGGGGCGGGACCGGGGAGCTGTTTTTT; CDR3aa: CASSPDRGGTGELFF
j_gene: TRBJ2-7; abundance: -; d_gene: -; v_gene: TRBV11-2; CDR3nt: TGTGCCAGCAGCTTATCGACAGATCCCTACGAGCAGTACTTC; CDR3aa: CASSLSTDPYEQYF
j_gene: TRBJ1-1; abundance: -; d_gene: TRBD1; v_gene: TRBV29-1; CDR3nt: TGCAGCGGAACGGGACAGCCGAACACTGAAGCTTTCTTT; CDR3aa: CSGTGQPNTEAFF
j_gene: TRBJ2-5; abundance: -; d_gene: TRBD2; v_gene: TRBV19; CDR3nt: TGTGCCAGCACGACTACTAGCGGGGTGAGGGAGACCCAGTACTTC; CDR3aa: CASTTTSGVRETQYF
j_gene: TRBJ1-1; abundance: -; d_gene: -; v_gene: TRBV3-1/TRBV3-2; CDR3nt: TGTGCCAGCAGTCTTGCGGGGAGCGGCACTGAAGCTTTCTTT; CDR3aa: CASSLAGSGTEAFF
j_gene: TRBJ1-5; abundance: -; d_gene: -; v_gene: TRBV2; CDR3nt: TGTGCCAGCAGTGAGGATAGGGGCCAGCCCCAGCATTTT; CDR3aa: CASSEDRGQPQHF
j_gene: TRBJ1-1; abundance: -; d_gene: TRBD1; v_gene: TRBV2; CDR3nt: TGTGCCAGCACTTTACGGGACAGTTACACTGAAGCTTTCTTT; CDR3aa: CASTLRDSYTEAFF
j_gene: TRBJ1-6; abundance: once; d_gene: -; v_gene: TRBV4-2; CDR3nt: TGTGCCAGCAGCCAGTGGGAGGAGGCCCTCCACTTT; CDR3aa: CASSQWEEALHF
j_gene: TRBJ2-1; abundance: few; d_gene: TRBD2; v_gene: TRBV7-9; CDR3nt: TGTGCCAGCAGCCCGCCCCGCCGCGGGGGGGGCTCCTACAATGAGCAGTTCTTC; CDR3aa: CASSPPRRGGGSYNEQFF
j_gene: TRBJ1-6; abundance: -; d_gene: TRBD1; v_gene: TRBV5-1; CDR3nt: TGCGCCAGCAGCTTTCTGACAGGGCCGGAGGCACCCCTCCACTTT; CDR3aa: CASSFLTGPEAPLHF
j_gene: TRBJ1-6; abundance: -; d_gene: TRBD1; v_gene: TRBV7-2; CDR3nt: TGTGCCAGCAGCCCCCGACAGGGGGCAGTTAATTCACCCCTCCACTTT; CDR3aa: CASSPRQGAVNSPLHF
j_gene: TRBJ1-2; abundance: -; d_gene: -; v_gene: TRBV12-5; CDR3nt: TGTGCTAGTGGTTTGGTACATCGGGATCAGGGCTACACCTTC; CDR3aa: CASGLVHRDQGYTF
j_gene: TRBJ2-1; abundance: -; d_gene: -; v_gene: TRBV28; CDR3nt: TGTGCCACCCTCTACAATGAGCAGTTCTTC; CDR3aa: CATLYNEQFF
j_gene: TRBJ2-1; abundance: few; d_gene: -; v_gene: TRBV7-9; CDR3nt: TGTGCCAGCAGCTCAACGGGATATTATAATGAGCAGTTCTTC; CDR3aa: CASSSTGYYNEQFF
j_gene: TRBJ2-7; abundance: -; d_gene: -; v_gene: TRBV30; CDR3nt: TGTGCCTGGAGTGTGGGGACAAAAAGCTCCTACGAGCAGTACTTC; CDR3aa: CAWSVGTKSSYEQYF
j_gene: TRBJ1-2; abundance: once; d_gene: -; v_gene: TRBV18; CDR3nt: TGTGCCAGCTCACAAAATCAGGACTATGGCTACACCTTC; CDR3aa: CASSQNQDYGYTF
j_gene: TRBJ2-3; abundance: once; d_gene: -; v_gene: TRBV21-1; CDR3nt: TGTGCCAGCAGCAAAGCAGACAGGGGGCATGATACGCAGTATTTT; CDR3aa: CASSKADRGHDTQYF
j_gene: TRBJ2-7; abundance: -; d_gene: TRBD2; v_gene: TRBV27; CDR3nt: TGTGCCAGCAGTTTCGTACTAGCGGGAGCCTACGAGCAGTACTTC; CDR3aa: CASSFVLAGAYEQYF
j_gene: TRBJ1-2; abundance: once; d_gene: TRBD1; v_gene: TRBV18; CDR3nt: TGTGCCAGCTCGTCCCGGGACAGCCCCTACTATGGCTACACCTTC; CDR3aa: CASSSRDSPYYGYTF
j_gene: TRBJ1-2; abundance: -; d_gene: -; v_gene: TRBV15; CDR3nt: TGTGCCACCAGCAGAGAATTCGGGTCCTATGGCTACACCTTC; CDR3aa: CATSREFGSYGYTF
j_gene: TRBJ1-1; abundance: -; d_gene: -; v_gene: TRBV28; CDR3nt: TGTGCCAGCAGTCCAGATGGAGGCACTGAAGCTTTCTTT; CDR3aa: CASSPDGGTEAFF
j_gene: TRBJ2-5; abundance: -; d_gene: -; v_gene: TRBV5-5; CDR3nt: TGTGCCAGCAGCTCGCAGGGAAGTTCAGAGACCCAGTACTTC; CDR3aa: CASSSQGSSETQYF
j_gene: TRBJ2-1; abundance: -; d_gene: TRBD2; v_gene: TRBV11-2; CDR3nt: TGTGCCAGCAGCTTAGATGACGGCGGGGGTTCCTACAATGAGCAGTTCTTC; CDR3aa: CASSLDDGGGSYNEQFF
j_gene: TRBJ2-2; abundance: -; d_gene: -; v_gene: TRBV19; CDR3nt: TGTGCCAGTAGACCGACGGGGGAAGGGACCGGGGAGCTGTTTTTT; CDR3aa: CASRPTGEGTGELFF
j_gene: TRBJ1-6; abundance: -; d_gene: -; v_gene: TRBV12-5; CDR3nt: TGTGCTAGTGGCGGACAGCATAATTCACCCCTCCACTTT; CDR3aa: CASGGQHNSPLHF
j_gene: TRBJ1-4; abundance: -; d_gene: TRBD1; v_gene: TRBV14; CDR3nt: TGTGCCAGCAGCCACGGGGACAGGACACTGTTTTTT; CDR3aa: CASSHGDRTLFF
j_gene: TRBJ1-1; abundance: -; d_gene: -; v_gene: TRBV20-1; CDR3nt: TGCAGTGCTACAGGGAACACTGAAGCTTTCTTT; CDR3aa: CSATGNTEAFF
j_gene: TRBJ1-1; abundance: few; d_gene: TRBD1; v_gene: TRBV10-3; CDR3nt: TGTGCCATGGGGGACAGGGTAAACACTGAAGCTTTCTTT; CDR3aa: CAMGDRVNTEAFF
j_gene: TRBJ1-2; abundance: -; d_gene: -; v_gene: TRBV30; CDR3nt: TGTGCCTGGGTCCCAAACGGGGGTGGTGGCTACACCTTC; CDR3aa: CAWVPNGGGGYTF
j_gene: TRBJ1-5; abundance: -; d_gene: TRBD1; v_gene: TRBV6-1; CDR3nt: TGTGCCAGCAGTGAGGCAGGGGGCGTTCAGCCCCAGCATTTT; CDR3aa: CASSEAGGVQPQHF
j_gene: TRBJ2-2; abundance: once; d_gene: TRBD2; v_gene: TRBV19; CDR3nt: TGTGCCAGTAGCAGACTAGCGGGAGCAGACACCGGGGAGCTGTTTTTT; CDR3aa: CASSRLAGADTGELFF
j_gene: TRBJ2-3; abundance: -; d_gene: TRBD2; v_gene: TRBV9; CDR3nt: TGTGCCAGCAGCCCACTCGGAGCGGGGGGAGGAACTAGCACAGATACGCAGTATTTT; CDR3aa: CASSPLGAGGGTSTDTQYF
j_gene: TRBJ1-1; abundance: -; d_gene: TRBD1; v_gene: TRBV10-2; CDR3nt: TGCGCCAGCAGCCCGGGACAGGTGTACACTGAAGCTTTCTTT; CDR3aa: CASSPGQVYTEAFF
j_gene: TRBJ1-2; abundance: -; d_gene: -; v_gene: TRBV6-5; CDR3nt: TGTGCCAGCAGTTACTTAGGAGGGACCTTTAACTATGGCTACACCTTC; CDR3aa: CASSYLGGTFNYGYTF
j_gene: TRBJ2-1; abundance: -; d_gene: -; v_gene: TRBV4-3; CDR3nt: TGCGCCAGCAGCCAAGAATTAGCTGGGAGCCATGATGAGCAGTTCTTC; CDR3aa: CASSQELAGSHDEQFF